A selection of T cell receptor beta chains follows, all from one sample in a study of blood T cell repertoires in COVID-19. Generated by immunoSEQ multiplex PCR, the TCRdb table keeps only in-frame clones and is missing some. The sample yields roughly 100,000 clones, roughly 89% seen once. The sample consisted of peripheral blood. These receptors came from a human donor in a cohort sampled during active COVID-19. The CDR3 runs from the conserved cysteine through the conserved F or W. The D gene is left open where the match is weak. Not all rows give a size; the values are once, few, many and, for expanded clones, a class.

D: -; V: TRBV27; J: TRBJ1-1; size: -; CDR3: CASSLNWGLEAFF; DNA: TGTGCCAGCAGTTTAAATTGGGGCCTTGAAGCTTTCTTT
D: TRBD1; V: TRBV7-9; J: TRBJ1-4; size: few; CDR3: CASSPDRGNEKLFF; DNA: TGTGCCAGCAGCCCGGACAGGGGAAATGAAAAACTGTTTTTT
D: -; V: TRBV6-1; J: TRBJ1-5; size: few; CDR3: CASSEGIGEGQPQHF; DNA: TGTGCCAGCAGTGAAGGTATAGGGGAGGGTCAGCCCCAGCATTTT
D: -; V: TRBV9; J: TRBJ1-2; size: -; CDR3: CASSVGGPSRGYTF; DNA: TGTGCCAGCAGCGTAGGGGGGCCCTCCCGTGGCTACACCTTC
D: TRBD1; V: TRBV6-6; J: TRBJ2-5; size: -; CDR3: CATDRGETQYF; DNA: TGTGCCACTGACAGGGGTGAGACCCAGTACTTC
D: TRBD1; V: TRBV7-9; J: TRBJ2-3; size: -; CDR3: CAELDRATDTQYF; DNA: TGTGCTGAATTGGACAGGGCCACAGATACGCAGTATTTT
D: -; V: TRBV19; J: TRBJ1-5; size: once; CDR3: CASGQNSNQPQHF; DNA: TGTGCCAGTGGACAGAATAGCAATCAGCCCCAGCATTTT
D: TRBD2; V: TRBV11-2; J: TRBJ2-5; size: few; CDR3: CASSWSGGEETQYF; DNA: TGTGCCAGCAGCTGGAGCGGGGGCGAAGAGACCCAGTACTTC
D: -; V: TRBV28; J: TRBJ1-5; size: -; CDR3: CASSLQAWGNQPQHF; DNA: TGTGCCAGCAGCTTGCAGGCCTGGGGCAATCAGCCCCAGCATTTT
D: -; V: TRBV7-2; J: TRBJ2-1; size: -; CDR3: CASSLGAGPYNEQFF; DNA: TGTGCCAGCAGCTTAGGGGCAGGGCCCTACAATGAGCAGTTCTTC
D: TRBD2; V: TRBV4-2; J: TRBJ2-1; size: -; CDR3: CASSQGRGGDEQFF; DNA: TGTGCCAGCAGCCAAGGGCGGGGGGGCGATGAGCAGTTCTTC
D: TRBD1; V: TRBV7-3; J: TRBJ1-1; size: -; CDR3: CASSLGRQGGVTEAFF; DNA: TGTGCCAGCAGCTTAGGGAGACAGGGTGGGGTCACTGAAGCTTTCTTT
D: TRBD1; V: TRBV6-6; J: TRBJ1-1; size: -; CDR3: CASRPGQGANTEAFF; DNA: TGTGCCAGCAGACCGGGACAGGGGGCGAACACTGAAGCTTTCTTT
D: TRBD1; V: TRBV5-4; J: TRBJ1-2; size: -; CDR3: CASSQPSPSRQGGGYTF; DNA: TGTGCCAGCAGCCAACCGAGCCCCTCTAGACAGGGCGGTGGCTACACCTTC
D: -; V: TRBV30; J: TRBJ2-2; size: -; CDR3: CAWSGPLESGELFF; DNA: TGTGCCTGGAGTGGACCTCTAGAGTCCGGGGAGCTGTTTTTT
D: -; V: TRBV3-1/TRBV3-2; J: TRBJ2-2; size: -; CDR3: CASSQGQVPGELFF; DNA: TGTGCCAGCAGCCAAGGACAGGTGCCCGGGGAGCTGTTTTTT
D: TRBD1; V: TRBV19; J: TRBJ2-1; size: -; CDR3: CASSIGQGVSYNEQFF; DNA: TGTGCCAGTAGTATTGGGCAGGGGGTTTCCTACAATGAGCAGTTCTTC
D: -; V: TRBV11-2; J: TRBJ2-3; size: -; CDR3: CASSQAGYDADTQYF; DNA: TGTGCCAGCAGTCAAGCGGGTTATGACGCAGATACGCAGTATTTT
D: TRBD1; V: TRBV7-8; J: TRBJ2-5; size: -; CDR3: CASSSTGSRETQYF; DNA: TGTGCCAGCAGCTCGACAGGGTCTAGGGAGACCCAGTACTTC
D: -; V: TRBV28; J: TRBJ2-1; size: -; CDR3: CASSSPGEGESYNEQFF; DNA: TGTGCCAGCAGTTCTCCAGGGGAGGGAGAGTCCTACAATGAGCAGTTCTTC
D: -; V: TRBV9; J: TRBJ2-7; size: -; CDR3: CASSSAGTAGEQYF; DNA: TGTGCCAGCAGCTCCGCCGGGACAGCGGGCGAGCAGTACTTC
D: -; V: TRBV27; J: TRBJ2-3; size: -; CDR3: CASSAGARTDTQYF; DNA: TGTGCCAGCAGCGCGGGGGCCCGCACAGATACGCAGTATTTT
D: TRBD1; V: TRBV28; J: TRBJ2-7; size: -; CDR3: CASSPGDSYEQYF; DNA: TGTGCCAGCAGCCCTGGGGACAGCTACGAGCAGTACTTC
D: -; V: TRBV10-3; J: TRBJ1-3; size: -; CDR3: CAISESTRPSGNTIYF; DNA: TGTGCCATCAGTGAGTCGACTCGGCCCTCTGGAAACACCATATATTTT
D: TRBD1; V: TRBV15; J: TRBJ1-1; size: few; CDR3: CATSRDGGTGFEAFF; DNA: TGTGCCACCAGCAGAGATGGAGGGACAGGGTTCGAAGCTTTCTTT
D: -; V: TRBV15; J: TRBJ2-1; size: -; CDR3: CATSSGQGNEQFF; DNA: TGTGCCACCAGCAGCGGCCAGGGGAATGAGCAGTTCTTC
D: TRBD1; V: TRBV27; J: TRBJ1-2; size: -; CDR3: CASSLSQGAPSRSYTF; DNA: TGTGCCAGCAGTTTGTCACAGGGGGCGCCCAGTCGGAGCTACACCTTC
D: TRBD1; V: TRBV5-1; J: TRBJ1-5; size: -; CDR3: CASSLTGDQPQHF; DNA: TGCGCCAGCAGCCTGACAGGGGATCAGCCCCAGCATTTT
D: -; V: TRBV24-1; J: TRBJ2-5; size: -; CDR3: CATSDFLETQYF; DNA: TGTGCCACCAGTGATTTTCTGGAGACCCAGTACTTC